The 2 T cell receptor beta chains below were found in one sample sequenced in a study of blood T cell repertoires in COVID-19. The assay was immunoSEQ multiplex PCR, and TCRdb's table has in-frame clones only and misses some. Of over 200,000 clones listed, nearly 90% were seen once; the top ten hold roughly 4%. The sequencing sample was made of PBMCs or T cells enriched from blood (not recorded which). The source is a woman between 25 and 40 years old with acute COVID-19.

The V and J genes are TRBV7-9 and TRBJ1-6; tentatively, D is TRBD1 (6 bases). V was trimmed by 5 bases and J by 6 bases, leaving 14 bases between them. The CDR3 runs 15 residues. CDR1 is SEHNR, CDR2 FQNEAQ, per germline (reference sequence). The CDR3 protein is CASSAGGGSNSPLHF. The CDR3 DNA reads TGTGCCAGCAGCGCGGGGGGCGGATCTAATTCACCCCTCCACTTT.

The chain uses TRBV3-1 (or the pseudogene TRBV3-2) and TRBJ2-1; 10 bases match TRBD2. CDR3 length equals 14 residues. V was clipped by 4 bases and J by 9 bases; unmatched bases: 6. Germline V gene data show CDR1 as LGHDT and CDR2 as YNNKEL (reference sequence). CDR3 in DNA: TGTGCCAGCAGCCCTCGTAGCGGGGGGACTGAGCAGTTCTTC. Translated, it gives CASSPRSGGTEQFF.